The 10 T cell receptor beta chains below were found in one sample sequenced in a study of CD8+CD57+ T cells in acquired aplastic anemia. For sequencing, patients were chosen who had shown expansion of CD8+CD57+ cells by flow cytometry. Genomic DNA constituted the template upon which TCR beta VDJ and CDR3 profiling was performed. One entry per CDR3 protein results from TCRdb running MiXCR on the reads. This sample has some 180,000 distinct CDR3 sequences, with approximately 48% found just once. Sequenced material: sorted CD4+, CD8+, or CD8+CD57+ T cells (not recorded which) from PBMCs. These receptors all come from a human donor with aplastic anemia.

This clonotype was seen at least ten times. Here the CDR3 reads CSALSGTGYEQYF. In nucleotides, the CDR3 is TGCAGTGCCCTCTCCGGGACCGGCTACGAGCAGTACTTC. The chain combines TRBV20-1 with TRBJ2-7; the D gene could be TRBD1 or TRBD2 (5 bases each). Germline CDR1 DFQATT, CDR2 SNEGSKA (reference sequence). The V gene lost 6 bases and the J gene lost 3 bases, with 15 bases spanning the gap. CDR3 length: 13 residues.

This clonotype was detected only a few times. V and J are TRBV20-1 and TRBJ2-1; no reliable D call. Trimming cost V 5 bases and J 5 bases, with 13 bases left between them. This CDR3 has 13 amino acids. Germline lookup yields CDR1 DFQATT and CDR2 SNEGSKA (reference sequence). In DNA form, the CDR3 reads TGCAGTGCTGACCTTAACTTTGACAATGAGCAGTTCTTC. This gives the protein CSADLNFDNEQFF.

CDR3 DNA: TGCAGGAAAGACCCGGACAGCTACGAGCAGTACTTC. Its translation: CRKDPDSYEQYF. The genes are TRBV29-1 and TRBJ2-7; maybe TRBD1 (6 bases). Germline V lookup: CDR1 SQVTM, CDR2 ANQGSEA. The CDR3 has 12 amino acids.

This clonotype was recorded at least ten times. The chain is built from TRBV12-3 or TRBV12-4 and TRBJ1-5; D unresolved. Trimming took 1 base from V and 7 from J, leaving 11 bases between them. The CDR3 extends over 14 amino acids. The CDR3 spells CASSLDGGRQPQHF. The CDR3, as DNA: TGTGCCAGCAGTTTAGATGGCGGGAGGCAGCCCCAGCATTTT.

The V gene is TRBV6-1, the J gene TRBJ1-1, with no clear D. Germline loops: CDR1 MNHNS, CDR2 SASEGT. This CDR3 is built from 13 residues. V gave up 7 bases and J gave up 4 bases, with 13 bases separating them. The CDR3 nucleotides read TGTGCCAGCACCGACTACAAGAGCACTGAAGCTTTCTTT. This sequence encodes CASTDYKSTEAFF.

This clonotype appeared many times. J is TRBJ1-2 and V is TRBV5-6; perhaps TRBD1 as D (6 bases). The CDR3 covers 16 residues. CDR1 is SGHDT, CDR2 YYEEEE, per germline. The germline V and J ends were trimmed by 3 bases and 7 bases, with 22 bases remaining between them. The CDR3 sequence is CASSSPTSGGLSGYTF. The CDR3 DNA reads TGTGCCAGCAGCTCCCCGACGTCGGGGGGCTTAAGTGGCTACACCTTC.

The chain recombines TRBV11-2 with TRBJ1-5; 9 bases align to TRBD1. Germline CDR1 and CDR2: SGHAT and FQNNGV. V was pared by 7 bases and J by 5 bases, with 12 bases of the junction left unmatched. CDR3 length: 16 residues. The CDR3 sequence is CASNVGTGLSHQPQHF. The CDR3, as DNA: TGTGCCAGCAACGTCGGGACAGGGCTATCTCATCAGCCCCAGCATTTT.

There are many counts of this clonotype. The rearrangement links TRBV28 to TRBJ2-5, with 9 bases lining up with TRBD1. V was clipped by 2 bases and J by 0 bases; unmatched bases: 1. The germline V gene has CDR1 MDHEN and CDR2 SYDVKM. The CDR3 contains 15 residues. The DNA for the CDR3 is TGTGCCAGCAGTTTAGGGACAGGGAACCAAGAGACCCAGTACTTC. It specifies CASSLGTGNQETQYF.

This clonotype was seen repeatedly, ten times or more. The V call is TRBV20-1, the J call TRBJ2-5, with D tentatively TRBD2 (6 bases). CDR1 is DFQATT, CDR2 SNEGSKA, per germline (reference sequence). Trimming removed 4 bases from V and 5 bases from J, with 17 bases in between. The CDR3 covers 14 residues. The DNA of the CDR3 is TGCAGTGCTACCCCTATGGGGAGGAGGGAGACCCAGTACTTC. Translation: CSATPMGRRETQYF.

This clonotype has just one count. This chain joins TRBV29-1 and TRBJ1-1; D is undetermined. Looked up from germline, CDR1 is SQVTM and CDR2 is ANQGSEA. This CDR3 has 14 residues. Deletions cut 6 bases from V and 4 bases from J, with 18 bases between. The CDR3, as DNA: TGCAGCGTGACCTGGTCGGGGAAGGGCACTGAAGCTTTCTTT. Protein product: CSVTWSGKGTEAFF.